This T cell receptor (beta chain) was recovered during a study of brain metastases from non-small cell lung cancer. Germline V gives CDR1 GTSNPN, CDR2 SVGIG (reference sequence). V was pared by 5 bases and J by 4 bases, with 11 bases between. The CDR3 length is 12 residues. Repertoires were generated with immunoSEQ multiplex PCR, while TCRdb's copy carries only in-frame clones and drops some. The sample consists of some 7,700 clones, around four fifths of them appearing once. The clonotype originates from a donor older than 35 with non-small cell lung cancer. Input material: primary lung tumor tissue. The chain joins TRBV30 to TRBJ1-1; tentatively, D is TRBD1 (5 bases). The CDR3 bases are TGTGCCTGGGGCCGGGACGGCACTGAAGCTTTCTTT. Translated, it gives CAWGRDGTEAFF.